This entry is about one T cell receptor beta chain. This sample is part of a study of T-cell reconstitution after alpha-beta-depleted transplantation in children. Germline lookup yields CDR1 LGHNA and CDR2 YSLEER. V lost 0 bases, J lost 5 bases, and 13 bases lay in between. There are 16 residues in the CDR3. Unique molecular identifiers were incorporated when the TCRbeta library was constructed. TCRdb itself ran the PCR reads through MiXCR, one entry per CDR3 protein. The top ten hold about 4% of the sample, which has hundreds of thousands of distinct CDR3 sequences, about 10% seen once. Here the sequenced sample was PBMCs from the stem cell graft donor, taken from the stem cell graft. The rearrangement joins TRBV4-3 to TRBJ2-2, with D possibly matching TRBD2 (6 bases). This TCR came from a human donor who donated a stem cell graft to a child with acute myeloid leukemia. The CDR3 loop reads CASSQERGLATGELFF. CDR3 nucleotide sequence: TGCGCCAGCAGCCAAGAGCGCGGTCTAGCGACCGGGGAGCTGTTTTTT.